This T cell receptor (beta chain) was captured by sequencing in a study of Graves' ophthalmopathy and Graves' hyperthyroidism. The CDR3 sequence is 12 residues long. Germline lookup yields CDR1 SNHLY and CDR2 FYNNEI. V lost 8 bases to trimming and J lost 9 bases, with 11 bases between them. For repertoire sequencing, the TCR beta CDR3 regions were amplified from RNA transcripts. RT-PCR was first run with HTBI primers, then multiplex PCR in a second round. MiXCR, run by TCRdb on the multiplex PCR reads, gives a single entry per CDR3 protein. The data show 260,000 or so distinct CDR3 sequences, with 40% to 50% seen just once and roughly half held by the top ten. This clonotype was seen at least ten times. No antigen is known for it. General study findings and limits: Blood repertoires reportedly contained most expanded thyroid clonotypes above 0.001 frequency.

This clonotype was obtained from an adult man with Graves' ophthalmopathy. V gene TRBV2 combines with J gene TRBJ1-6; no firm D call. Material: peripheral blood. The CDR3 loop is CASGPEGSPLHF. CDR3 DNA sequence: TGTGCCAGCGGGCCGGAGGGTTCACCCCTCCACTTT.